These 10 T cell receptor beta chains were sequenced from one sample in a study of T cell responses to AZD1222 COVID-19 vaccine. The method was immunoSEQ multiplex PCR; TCRdb's version includes in-frame clones alone and lacks a portion of them. The repertoire holds fewer than 150,000 clones, with roughly 88% as singletons. Sequences were derived from peripheral blood, sampled 28 days after the second AZD1222 dose. The receptors originated from an adult who received the AZD1222 COVID-19 vaccine.

With regard to this clone: At one end, the junction sequence differs from germline, possibly due to a read error. The CDR3 DNA is TGTGCCAGCACCTCTTCAGGAACGGCCGAACCTCATTTCTTC. It is translated as CASTSSGTAEPHFF. This sequence joins TRBV3-1 (or the pseudogene TRBV3-2) and TRBJ1-2; D ambiguous. The CDR3 has 14 amino acids. Germline CDR1 is LGHDT and CDR2 is YNNKEL (reference sequence).

The chain uses TRBV11-3 and TRBJ1-1; 7 nucleotides agree with TRBD1. In germline, CDR1 is SGHNT, CDR2 YENEEA. The V segment lost 1 base and the J segment 5 bases; nucleotides outside the gene matches: 7. This CDR3 has 15 amino acids. The CDR3 region is CASSLVGGVRTEAFF. The CDR3 DNA reads TGTGCCAGCAGCTTAGTAGGGGGCGTGAGGACTGAAGCTTTCTTT.

The count of this clone is one. The chain couples TRBV4-1 to TRBJ1-6, with 10 positions matching TRBD1. Germline V gene lookup returns CDR1 MGHRA and CDR2 YSYEKL. The CDR3 has 16 amino acids. J lost 6 bases, V lost 4 bases, and 6 bases had no gene match. The CDR3 reads CASSLLRTGGNSPLHF. The CDR3 bases are TGCGCCAGCAGCCTCTTAAGGACAGGGGGTAATTCACCCCTCCACTTT.

The chain uses TRBV6-1 and TRBJ2-7; D gene ambiguous. Germline V CDR1 and CDR2: MNHNS, SASEGT. The CDR3 extends over 16 amino acids. V shed 0 bases and J shed 5 bases, with 17 bases lying between them. CDR3 nucleotide sequence: TGTGCCAGCAGTGAAGCTTTTTCTGGGGATAGTGACGAGCAGTACTTC. Amino acid sequence: CASSEAFSGDSDEQYF.

Concerning this clone itself: This sample also contains other DNA sequences that code for the same CDR3. This sequence joins TRBV5-1 and TRBJ2-1; D unclear. The V end was cut by 1 base, the J end by 7 bases, with 9 bases between. This CDR3 comprises 13 residues. Germline assignment: CDR1 SGHRS and CDR2 YFSETQ. This chain's CDR3 is CASSLFPGNEQFF. CDR3 in DNA: TGCGCCAGCAGCTTGTTTCCCGGGAATGAGCAGTTCTTC.

V is TRBV10-1 and J is TRBJ2-5; TRBD2 agrees at 8 bases. CDR3 length: 13 amino acids. The germline V gene has CDR1 WNHNN and CDR2 SYGVQD (reference sequence). The V segment lost 4 bases and the J segment 4 bases; nucleotides outside the gene matches: 2. The CDR3 is CASSALAGETQYF. The CDR3, as DNA: TGCGCCAGCAGTGCTCTAGCGGGAGAGACCCAGTACTTC.

The CDR3 protein is CASSLGEKEKLFF. CDR3 DNA: TGTGCCAGCAGCTTAGGGGAGAAGGAAAAACTGTTTTTT. The genes are TRBV7-9 and TRBJ1-4; D not certain. Per the germline V gene, CDR1 is SEHNR and CDR2 is FQNEAQ (reference sequence). This CDR3 comprises 13 residues. The V gene lost 1 base and the J gene lost 8 bases, with 8 bases spanning the gap.

The V gene is TRBV30, the J gene TRBJ2-3; 9 nucleotides align to TRBD2. CDR1 is GTSNPN and CDR2 is SVGIG in the germline V gene (reference sequence). The CDR3 totals 13 residues. V lost 5 bases to trimming and J lost 5 bases; unmatched junction nucleotides: 5. CDR3 sequence (DNA): TGTGCCTGGGCGGGGGGGCCGGTAGATACGCAGTATTTT. Its protein is CAWAGGPVDTQYF.

The DNA of the CDR3 is TGTGCCAGCAGTTTCGTTCAGAGCGGGAGCTACGAGCAGTACTTC. It codes for CASSFVQSGSYEQYF. This rearrangement joins TRBV27 to TRBJ2-7; TRBD2 matches 8 bases. Per the germline V gene, CDR1 is MNHEY and CDR2 is SMNVEV (reference sequence). Trimming took 3 bases from V and 3 from J; bases not matched to a gene: 7. CDR3 length: 15 amino acids.

Only one count was recorded for this clone. The CDR3 DNA sequence: TGTGCCATCAGTGAGGCAGGGGTCCCTGGAAACACCATATATTTT. This codes for CAISEAGVPGNTIYF. The chain links TRBV10-3 to TRBJ1-3; TRBD1 is a possible D gene (6 bases). Between the trimmed V and J ends, which lost 2 bases and 2 bases, there was a span of 10 bases. The CDR3 spans 15 residues. The germline gives CDR1 ENHRY, CDR2 SYGVKD.